The 26 T cell receptor beta chains below all came from one sample that was sequenced in a study of brain metastases from non-small cell lung cancer. Using immunoSEQ multiplex PCR, the repertoire was profiled, and TCRdb retains in-frame clones only, with some absent. The data show a few thousand clones, 65% to 90% seen once. Sequenced: primary lung tumor tissue. The receptors shown here come from a donor at least 40 years old with non-small cell lung cancer.

This chain links TRBV29-1 with TRBJ2-7; weak D call: TRBD2 (6 bases). Germline loops: CDR1 SQVTM, CDR2 ANQGSEA. V was shortened by 6 bases and J by 0 bases, with 12 bases between the two germline ends. This CDR3 is 13 amino acids long. Here the CDR3 reads CSVSSASSYEQYF. The DNA of the CDR3 is TGCAGCGTGTCTAGCGCTAGCTCCTACGAGCAGTACTTC.

This chain connects TRBV15 to TRBJ2-2; a possible D gene is TRBD2 (7 bases). In germline, CDR1 is LNHNV, CDR2 YYDKDF (reference sequence). The CDR3 covers 13 residues. Trimming left V 8 bases short and J 7 bases short, with 14 bases between. In nucleotides, the CDR3 is TGTGCCACCGGCAACAGGGAGGGCGGGGAGCTGTTTTTT. Its translation: CATGNREGGELFF.

The chain employs TRBV7-2 and TRBJ2-1; no definite D call. V was pared by 3 bases and J by 0 bases, with 12 bases between. There are 16 residues in the CDR3. Per the germline V gene, CDR1 is SGHTA and CDR2 is FQGNSA. The CDR3 here is CASSFYASSSYNEQFF. CDR3 DNA sequence: TGTGCCAGCAGCTTTTATGCGTCCAGCTCCTACAATGAGCAGTTCTTC.

The chain links TRBV7-3 to TRBJ1-1; D uncertain. This CDR3 has 13 amino acids. Germline-derived CDR1 and CDR2 are SGHTA and FQGTGA. V was shortened by 2 bases and J by 1 base, with 5 bases between the two germline ends. CDR3 sequence: CASSLWGNTEAFF. The DNA of the CDR3 is TGTGCCAGCAGCTTATGGGGGAACACTGAAGCTTTCTTT.

The chain recombines TRBV19 with TRBJ2-3; 12 nucleotides match TRBD2. The CDR3 is 15 residues long. Trimming took 5 bases from V and 6 from J; bases not matched to a gene: 6. Germline CDR1 and CDR2: LNHDA and SQIVND (reference sequence). CDR3 residues: CASSHLAGGRDTQYF. In nucleotides, the CDR3 is TGTGCCAGTAGTCACCTAGCGGGAGGGCGTGATACGCAGTATTTT.

This clone came up once. This chain uses TRBV6-6 with TRBJ2-3; tentative D call: TRBD2 (6 bases). From germline, CDR1 is MNHNY and CDR2 SVGAGI (reference sequence). This CDR3 has 10 residues. V dropped 8 bases and J dropped 9 bases, with 9 bases sitting between them. CDR3 sequence (DNA): TGTGCCAGCGCGGAGGGGACGCAGTATTTT. It translates to CASAEGTQYF.

This clone has just a few counts. The chain combines TRBV27 with TRBJ1-5, with 7 positions matching TRBD1. Germline CDR1 and CDR2: MNHEY and SMNVEV (reference sequence). The V gene end was trimmed by 3 bases and the J gene end by 7 bases; junction bases not matched to a gene: 6. This CDR3 has 14 residues. CDR3 region: CASSLDRYGQPQHF. CDR3 sequence (DNA): TGTGCCAGCAGTTTGGACAGGTATGGGCAGCCCCAGCATTTT.

V gene TRBV2 combines with J gene TRBJ2-7; D not certain. The CDR3 totals 15 residues. V lost 2 bases, J lost 2 bases, and 13 bases lay in between. Germline CDR1 and CDR2: SNHLY and FYNNEI. The CDR3 region is CASSESPPSAYEQYF. CDR3 DNA: TGTGCCAGCAGTGAAAGTCCCCCATCCGCCTACGAGCAGTACTTC.

The J gene is TRBJ2-3, the V gene TRBV5-1; the D gene is possibly TRBD2 (6 bases). The CDR3 runs to 15 residues. The germline V and J ends were trimmed by 5 bases and 2 bases, with 15 bases remaining between them. The germline gives CDR1 SGHRS, CDR2 YFSETQ. The CDR3 DNA reads as TGCGCCAGCAGGATTAGCGGTCCTGCCACAGATACGCAGTATTTT. Translating it yields CASRISGPATDTQYF.

The genes are TRBV15 and TRBJ2-1; the D gene is possibly TRBD2 (5 bases). Trimming stripped 7 bases from V and 8 bases from J, with 15 bases between. Germline V lookup: CDR1 LNHNV, CDR2 YYDKDF (reference sequence). There are 13 residues in the CDR3. The CDR3 protein is CATTSGRSYEQFF. In nucleotides, the CDR3 is TGTGCCACCACGAGCGGACGGAGCTATGAGCAGTTCTTC.

Notes on this clone: Its ends do not fully match the called genes, so a read error is possible. Distinct nucleotide sequences in the sample also encode this CDR3. V is TRBV27 and J is TRBJ1-2; D unclear. CDR3 size: 14 residues. Germline V CDR1 and CDR2: MNHEY, SMNVEV (reference sequence). The CDR3 DNA is TGTGCCAGCAAGGCAGGCCCCACCACCTATGGCTACACTTTC. The encoded protein is CASKAGPTTYGYTF.

This rearrangement joins TRBV6-5 to TRBJ1-3; D remains ambiguous. V dropped 8 bases and J dropped 7 bases, with 21 bases sitting between them. The CDR3 totals 15 residues. Germline V gene data show CDR1 as MNHEY and CDR2 as SVGAGI. CDR3 residues: CASGEVQNLLNTIYF. In DNA form, the CDR3 reads TGTGCCAGCGGGGAGGTCCAGAATCTCTTGAACACCATATATTTT.

Written as DNA, the CDR3 is TGTGCCAGCAGCTTAAGGGGAGGCTATGGCTACACCTTC. Its translation is CASSLRGGYGYTF. The rearrangement uses TRBV5-4 and TRBJ1-2; D is perhaps TRBD1 (5 bases). This CDR3 contains 13 residues. Per the germline V gene, CDR1 is SGHNT and CDR2 is YYREEE (reference sequence). V lost 2 bases, J lost 4 bases, and 9 bases lay in between. Combining the CDR3 with reference TRBV5-4 and TRBJ1-2 gives the whole variable domain ETGVTQSPTHLIKTRGQQVTLRCSSQSGHNTVSWYQQALGQGPQFIFQYYREEENGRGNFPPRFSGLQFPNYSSELNVNALELDDSALYLCASSLRGGYGYTFGSGTRLTVV.

The chain has TRBV5-1 and TRBJ1-2; 8 bases agree with TRBD1. The CDR3 runs 14 residues. The junction had 6 bases not matched to a gene; V was cut back by 4 bases and J by 4 bases. The germline V gene encodes CDR1 SGHRS and CDR2 YFSETQ. The CDR3 DNA is TGCGCCAGCAGCGCTGGACAGGGCAGCTATGGCTACACCTTC. It yields the protein CASSAGQGSYGYTF.

The chain is built from TRBV19 and TRBJ2-1; a weak D match, TRBD2 (6 bases). Germline CDR1 is LNHDA and CDR2 is SQIVND (reference sequence). This CDR3 contains 14 residues. Trimming took 6 bases from V and 7 from J, leaving 16 bases between them. CDR3 protein: CASSISGSSNEQFF. The DNA for the CDR3 is TGTGCCAGTAGCATTTCCGGGAGTTCAAATGAGCAGTTCTTC. The full variable domain, rest sourced from reference TRBV19 and TRBJ2-1, is DGGITQSPKYLFRKEGQNVTLSCEQNLNHDAMYWYRQDPGQGLRLIYYSQIVNDFQKGDIAEGYSVSREKKESFPLTVTSAQKNPTAFYLCASSISGSSNEQFFGPGTRLTVL.

Turning to this clone: The identical CDR3 is also encoded by other nucleotide sequences in the sample. This chain links TRBV10-3 with TRBJ1-2; 8 bases fit TRBD1. Trimming removed 6 bases from V and 8 bases from J; junction bases left unmatched: 5. The CDR3 has 12 amino acids. The germline CDR1 and CDR2 sequences are ENHRY and SYGVKD. The CDR3 DNA reads TGTGCCATCAGAGGACAGGGAGGAGGCTACACCTTC. Translated: CAIRGQGGGYTF.

V gene TRBV19 combines with J gene TRBJ2-7; D might be TRBD2 (6 bases). Trimming took off 4 bases at V and 3 bases at J, with 19 bases between the two ends. Germline loops: CDR1 LNHDA, CDR2 SQIVND (reference sequence). This CDR3 has 16 residues. The CDR3 sequence is CASSNKGLHHFYEQYF. In DNA, the CDR3 is TGTGCCAGTAGTAATAAGGGACTGCACCACTTCTACGAGCAGTACTTC.

The rearrangement links TRBV7-2 to TRBJ2-7, with 7 bases that match TRBD1. The J call may be incorrect, as the DNA end agrees better with TRBJ2-1. The CDR3 has 15 amino acids. From germline, CDR1 is SGHTA and CDR2 FQGNSA. The CDR3 reads CASSLNFLPGGEQFF. The CDR3 bases are TGTGCCAGCAGCTTAAATTTCCTCCCAGGGGGTGAGCAGTTCTTC.

This clone was detected a few times. The V and J genes are TRBV4-2 and TRBJ2-7; D may be TRBD1 or TRBD2 (7 bases each). The length of the CDR3 is 15 residues. Germline V gene lookup returns CDR1 LGHNA and CDR2 YNFKEQ. Trimming took off 0 bases at V and 5 bases at J, with 14 bases between the two ends. This CDR3 is CASSQEQGGSNEQYF. The CDR3 DNA follows: TGTGCCAGCAGCCAAGAGCAGGGGGGGTCTAACGAGCAGTACTTC.

The chain combines TRBV2 with TRBJ1-2, with D possibly TRBD1 on 6 matching bases. There are 17 residues in the CDR3. Trimming left V 2 bases short and J 1 base short, with 17 bases between. In germline, CDR1 is SNHLY, CDR2 FYNNEI. The CDR3 region has the DNA TGTGCCAGCAGTGAAATGGAGGGGACACGGCTTAACTATGGCTACACCTTC. Residues: CASSEMEGTRLNYGYTF. Based on the CDR3 plus reference TRBV2 and TRBJ1-2, the full variable domain is EPEVTQTPSHQVTQMGQEVILRCVPISNHLYFYWYRQILGQKVEFLVSFYNNEISEKSEIFDDQFSVERPDGSNFTLKIRSTKLEDSAMYFCASSEMEGTRLNYGYTFGSGTRLTVV.

This clone was detected only once. The chain's CDR3 is CASSPRTSGSWGTGELFF. As DNA, the CDR3 is TGTGCCAGCAGCCCGCGGACTAGCGGGAGTTGGGGGACCGGGGAGCTGTTTTTT. The chain carries TRBV7-2 and TRBJ2-2, with TRBD2 matching 13 bases. Trimming removed 5 bases from V and 5 bases from J; junction bases left unmatched: 11. The V gene's germline CDR1 is SGHTA and CDR2 FQGNSA. The CDR3 covers 18 residues.

The J gene is TRBJ2-1, the V gene TRBV19; tentatively, D is TRBD1 or TRBD2 (5 bases each). The CDR3 length is 15 residues. Germline V CDR1 and CDR2: LNHDA, SQIVND (reference sequence). V dropped 6 bases and J dropped 3 bases, with 15 bases sitting between them. The CDR3 nucleotides are TGTGCCAGTAGATCGGGGCAGCTGGACTACAATGAGCAGTTCTTC. It translates to CASRSGQLDYNEQFF.

CDR3 loop: CASSYSGLHNSYEQYF. The DNA of the CDR3 is TGTGCCAGCAGTTACTCAGGGCTCCATAACTCCTACGAGCAGTACTTC. The J gene is TRBJ2-7, the V gene TRBV6-5; D not resolved. This CDR3 spans 16 amino acids. With 0 bases removed from V and 0 bases from J, the gap between germline ends came to 12 bases. Germline lookup yields CDR1 MNHEY and CDR2 SVGAGI.

This chain uses TRBV10-2 with TRBJ2-5; D is unclear. The germline CDR1 and CDR2 sequences are WSHSY and SAAADI. V lost 7 bases and J lost 3, with 9 bases in between. This CDR3 spans 12 amino acids. As DNA, the CDR3 is TGCGCCAGCAAGATAGCCGAAGAGACCCAGTACTTC. Translating gives CASKIAEETQYF.

J is TRBJ1-2 and V is TRBV29-1; 10 nucleotides agree with TRBD1. Germline CDR1 reads SQVTM; CDR2 reads ANQGSEA. Germline trimming cut 6 bases from V and 7 bases from J; bases unmatched to any gene: 17. CDR3 size: 16 residues. The CDR3, as DNA: TGCAGCGTCGGCTCCCTCCCGGGACAGGGGACAGGTGGCTACACCTTC. Protein sequence: CSVGSLPGQGTGGYTF. Full variable domain (rest looked up from reference TRBV29-1 and TRBJ1-2): SAVISQKPSRDICQRGTSLTIQCQVDSQVTMMFWYRQQPGQSLTLIATANQGSEATYESGFVIDKFPISRPNLTFSTLTVSNMSPEDSSIYLCSVGSLPGQGTGGYTFGSGTRLTVV.

The chain recombines TRBV14 with TRBJ1-2; D might be TRBD1 (6 bases). V was shortened by 6 bases and J by 7 bases, with 15 bases between the two germline ends. Per germline, CDR1 SGHDN and CDR2 FVKESK. The length of the CDR3 is 13 residues. The CDR3 reads CASRQQGGVGYTF. CDR3 in DNA: TGTGCCAGCAGACAACAGGGCGGAGTTGGCTACACCTTC.